This T cell receptor beta chain was sequenced in a study of memory CD4+ T cells and cytomegalovirus serostatus. The sort gate was single viable CD3+CD4+CD8-CD45RO+ cells for memory CD4+ T cells. Repertoires were generated with immunoSEQ multiplex PCR, while TCRdb's copy carries only in-frame clones and drops some. The sample shows 30,000 to 40,000 clones, 65% to 80% of them seen only once. The sample holds a few counts of this clone. V dropped 2 bases and J dropped 3; count of bases not matched to a gene: 6. The CDR3 totals 16 residues. Germline-derived CDR1 and CDR2 are SGHVS and FQNEAQ. This rearrangement joins TRBV7-8 to TRBJ2-2; TRBD1 agrees at 7 bases. Sequenced: memory CD4+ T cells from blood. The receptor comes from an adult in good health and CMV-seronegative. Some clones in this sample may be carry-over from other donors' samples. The CDR3 region has the DNA TGTGCCAGCAGCTTACCGTTGGGACAGTACACCGGGGAGCTGTTTTTT. Protein: CASSLPLGQYTGELFF.